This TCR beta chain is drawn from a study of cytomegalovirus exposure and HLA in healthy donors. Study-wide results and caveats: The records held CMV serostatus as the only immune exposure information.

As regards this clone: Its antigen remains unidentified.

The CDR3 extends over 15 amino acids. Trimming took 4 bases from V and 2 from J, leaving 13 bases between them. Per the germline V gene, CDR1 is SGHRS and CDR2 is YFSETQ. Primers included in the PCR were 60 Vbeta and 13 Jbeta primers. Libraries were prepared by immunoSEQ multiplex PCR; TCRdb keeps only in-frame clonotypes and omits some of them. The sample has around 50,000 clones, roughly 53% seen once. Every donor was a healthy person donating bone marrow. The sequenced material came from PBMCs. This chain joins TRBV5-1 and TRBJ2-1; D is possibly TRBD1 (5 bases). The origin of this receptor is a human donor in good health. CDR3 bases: TGCGCCAGCAGCGGGGCAGTGAATGCCTACAATGAGCAGTTCTTC. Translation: CASSGAVNAYNEQFF.